What follows describes a single T cell receptor beta chain. Germline CDR1 and CDR2: LGHNA and YSLEER. With 3 bases clipped from V and 5 bases from J, the junction kept 5 bases outside the gene matches. The CDR3 is made up of 15 amino acids. This entry comes from a study of T cell changes during pregnancy in multiple sclerosis. Assay used: immunoSEQ multiplex PCR; TCRdb lists only in-frame clones, some missing. The table lists some 64,000 clones, over 80% of them singletons. The source of this sequence is a female donor in good health, enrolled as a control in a pregnancy study. The chain is built from TRBV4-3 and TRBJ1-4; 8 bases fit TRBD1. Source: peripheral blood, taken in the first trimester of pregnancy. The CDR3 coding sequence is TGCGCCAGCAGCCAGAGAACAGGGGGGAATGAAAAACTGTTTTTT. Translation gives CASSQRTGGNEKLFF.